This T cell receptor (beta chain) was recovered during a study of CD8 T cells in Susac syndrome. The study's findings and limits: The study identified roughly seventeen and five Susac-specific public clones in total CD8+ and CD8+ TEMRA repertoires.

Patients with Susac syndrome met the recently defined diagnostic criteria for definite or probable disease. Germline V gene data show CDR1 as DFQATT and CDR2 as SNEGSKA (reference sequence). J gave up 6 bases and V 4 bases, and 8 bases lay outside the gene matches. The CDR3 is 15 residues long. About this clonotype itself: The antigen is not known.

Reverse transcription of about 0.5 to 1 ug RNA used random hexamers. TCRdb recomputed calls from the immunoSEQ multiplex PCR reads with MiXCR, one row per CDR3 protein. The sample lists about 190,000 distinct CDR3 sequences; roughly 94% were seen once. This TCR came from a human donor with Susac syndrome. The chain recombines TRBV20-1 with TRBJ2-5, with 13 bases that match TRBD2. Material for sequencing was CD8+ T cells from PBMCs. This CDR3 is CSANGGTSGVKTQYF. The CDR3 nucleotides are TGCAGTGCTAACGGCGGGACTAGCGGGGTTAAGACCCAGTACTTC.